This is a list of T cell receptor beta chains from one sample in a study of cytomegalovirus exposure and HLA in healthy donors. Here immunoSEQ multiplex PCR was the method, and the copy in TCRdb shows in-frame clones only, minus some. The sample contains around 250,000 clones, around 87% of which appear only once. What was sequenced was PBMCs. All receptors derive from a woman under 30 in good health and CMV-seronegative. Each CDR3 is given with its conserved first and last residue. Each record gives: CDR3 DNA, CDR3 protein, J gene, V gene, D gene, clone size. D genes are given only for firm matches. Some rows mark clone size as missing; the rest say once, few, many or name a class of expanded clone.

TGTGCCAGCAGTTACTCAATCGGGAGCAATCAGCCCCAGCATTTT CASSYSIGSNQPQHF TRBJ1-5 TRBV6-5 . .
TGTGCCAGCAGCTTAGGGAAAGGATACTCTGCCGGGTGGGATACGCAGTATTTT CASSLGKGYSAGWDTQYF TRBJ2-3 TRBV7-9 . .
TGTGCCAGCAGGCGGGGGCCCCACACAGATACGCAGTATTTT CASRRGPHTDTQYF TRBJ2-3 TRBV27 . .
TGTGCCAGCAGTGACTGGACAGGGGGGCAGCCCCAGCATTTT CASSDWTGGQPQHF TRBJ1-5 TRBV2 TRBD1 .
TGCGCCAGCAGTCCGCCGGGACAGGGGCCCACTGGAAACACCATATATTTT CASSPPGQGPTGNTIYF TRBJ1-3 TRBV23-1 TRBD1 .
TGTGCCAGCAGCACGACAGGGTTGGCTTTCTTT CASSTTGLAFF TRBJ1-1 TRBV28 TRBD1 .
TGCGCCAGCAGCGAATTTTCAGGGGGGAACAATCAGCCCCAGCATTTT CASSEFSGGNNQPQHF TRBJ1-5 TRBV4-1 TRBD1 once
TGTGCCAGCAGCCCTCAGGGGGCGCAGGGTGAAGCTTTCTTT CASSPQGAQGEAFF TRBJ1-1 TRBV7-9 TRBD1 .
TGTGCCAGTAGTACTACCACCCATTCCTACAATGAGCAGTTCTTC CASSTTTHSYNEQFF TRBJ2-1 TRBV19 . .
TGTGCCAGCAGCTTGGAATCATCCAATCAGCCCCAGCATTTT CASSLESSNQPQHF TRBJ1-5 TRBV5-5 . .
TGCGCCAGCAGCATCCAAAGTGGACAGGGTAGCACAGATACGCAGTATTTT CASSIQSGQGSTDTQYF TRBJ2-3 TRBV5-1 TRBD1 .
TGTGCCAGCAGCGGAGGGGACTGGATCACTGAAGCTTTCTTT CASSGGDWITEAFF TRBJ1-1 TRBV13 . .
TGTGCCATCACAGGTACAGGGTTAAGCGGCTACACCTTC CAITGTGLSGYTF TRBJ1-2 TRBV10-3 . .
TGTGCCATCAGTGAGTCGTCGGTGACAGTAAATCAGCCCCAGCATTTT CAISESSVTVNQPQHF TRBJ1-5 TRBV10-3 . .
TGTGCCAGCAGTGAGACGACCGGGACTAGCGGGGGGCCACTTCAAGAGACCCAGTACTTC CASSETTGTSGGPLQETQYF TRBJ2-5 TRBV6-1 TRBD2 .
TGTGCCAGCAGAAACAGGGAGCGGATGAACACTGAAGCTTTCTTT CASRNRERMNTEAFF TRBJ1-1 TRBV27 . .
TGTGCCAGCAGCTTAGGCCTGGGCGAGGGCTCCTACAATGAGCAGTTCTTC CASSLGLGEGSYNEQFF TRBJ2-1 TRBV13 . once
TGTGCCAGCAGTTACTCACTATTTAGCAATCAGCCCCAGCATTTT CASSYSLFSNQPQHF TRBJ1-5 TRBV6-5 . .
TGTGCCAGCAGCCAGCTGGACAGGGGATCGGATGGCTACACCTTC CASSQLDRGSDGYTF TRBJ1-2 TRBV14 TRBD1 .
TGTGCCAGCAGTGGGGCCGGGACAGGCTCTAACTATGGCTACACCTTC CASSGAGTGSNYGYTF TRBJ1-2 TRBV6-1 TRBD1 .
TGTGCCAGCAGGCGGAACGGAGGTGGCTACACCTTC CASRRNGGGYTF TRBJ1-2 TRBV28 . .
TGCGCCACTACGACTAGCGGGGGGGGTGAGCAGTTCTTC CATTTSGGGEQFF TRBJ2-1 TRBV10-1 TRBD2 .
TGTGCCAGCAGCTTAGTGAAAGGGGACTATGGCTACACCTTC CASSLVKGDYGYTF TRBJ1-2 TRBV7-2 . .
TGTGCCAGCAGTTATCAGGGTGTCACTGAAGCTTTCTTT CASSYQGVTEAFF TRBJ1-1 TRBV2 . once
TGCGCCAGCAGCTTTGGCAGGCCGAACACTGAAGCTTTCTTT CASSFGRPNTEAFF TRBJ1-1 TRBV5-1 . .
TGCGCCAGCAGCGCCCGGGGTCCCGGGGCTGAAGCTTTCTTT CASSARGPGAEAFF TRBJ1-1 TRBV5-1 . .
TGTGCCAGCAGCTTTGGAGGGAATATGGCCAACGTCCTGACTTTC CASSFGGNMANVLTF TRBJ2-6 TRBV5-6 . .
TGTGCCATCAGTTTCGGGGGGAATCGGGGAGATGAGCAGTTCTTC CAISFGGNRGDEQFF TRBJ2-1 TRBV10-3 TRBD2 .
TGCGCCAGCAGCCAAGATCTCCCCACAGGCCCTAACTATGGCTACACCTTC CASSQDLPTGPNYGYTF TRBJ1-2 TRBV4-3 . .
TGTGCCAGCAGCAGGCGACAGGGAAGAGGCACTGAAGCTTTCTTT CASSRRQGRGTEAFF TRBJ1-1 TRBV21-1 . .
TGTGCCAGCAGCCCGACTAGCGGGGGGCCTTCCTACAATGAGCAGTTCTTC CASSPTSGGPSYNEQFF TRBJ2-1 TRBV7-9 TRBD2 .